The 10 T cell receptor beta chains below were found in one sample sequenced in a study of control samples from healthy donors and cancer patients. Generated by immunoSEQ multiplex PCR, the TCRdb table keeps only in-frame clones and is missing some. The data show approximately 100,000 clones, with around 82% seen just once and roughly 2% held by the top ten. Material: blood. Every receptor here comes from a man aged 55-75 years in good health.

This rearrangement joins TRBV6-5 to TRBJ2-7, with D hard to call. The germline CDR1 and CDR2 sequences are MNHEY and SVGAGI. The CDR3 totals 14 residues. V dropped 5 bases and J dropped 2 bases, with 13 bases sitting between them. The CDR3 bases are TGTGCCAGCAGTCCCCGGATCTCACCCTACGAGCAGTACTTC. It specifies CASSPRISPYEQYF.

The V and J genes are TRBV7-8 and TRBJ1-2; the D is unclear. The germline CDR1 and CDR2 sequences are SGHVS and FQNEAQ. The CDR3 runs 12 residues. V lost 4 bases, J lost 4 bases, and 7 bases lay in between. Here the CDR3 reads CASSYEAYGYTF. Here the CDR3 DNA reads TGTGCCAGCAGCTATGAAGCCTATGGCTACACCTTC.

The rearrangement links TRBV5-6 to TRBJ2-1, with D tentatively TRBD1 (5 bases). Looked up from germline, CDR1 is SGHDT and CDR2 is YYEEEE. The CDR3 has 15 residues. V dropped 2 bases and J dropped 0 bases, with 9 bases sitting between them. CDR3 amino acids: CASSFWGSSYNEQFF. CDR3 coding DNA: TGTGCCAGCAGCTTCTGGGGCAGCTCCTACAATGAGCAGTTCTTC.

The CDR3 region has the DNA TGTGCCAGCACCTCTGAAAGAGGGTCCTACAATGAGCAGTTCTTC. Amino acid sequence: CASTSERGSYNEQFF. The gene calls are TRBV6-5 and TRBJ2-1; the D gene is possibly TRBD2 (5 bases). Germline-derived CDR1 and CDR2 are MNHEY and SVGAGI. V shed 7 bases and J shed 1 base, with 14 bases lying between them. The CDR3 extends over 15 amino acids.

The genes are TRBV5-1 and TRBJ2-1; 12 bases agree with TRBD2. CDR3 size: 15 residues. Trimming cost V 6 bases and J 11 bases; bases outside gene matches: 12. Germline values: CDR1 SGHRS, CDR2 YFSETQ. Written as DNA, the CDR3 is TGCGCCAGCACCGAACCTAGCGGGAGGGCCCCTAAGCAGTTCTTC. It yields the protein CASTEPSGRAPKQFF. The complete variable domain, with remaining parts taken from reference TRBV5-1 and TRBJ2-1, reads KAGVTQTPRYLIKTRGQQVTLSCSPISGHRSVSWYQQTPGQGLQFLFEYFSETQRNKGNFPGRFSGRQFSNSRSEMNVSTLELGDSALYLCASTEPSGRAPKQFFGPGTRLTVL.

CDR3 amino acids: CASSSRWGSNEQFF. In DNA, the CDR3 is TGTGCCAGCAGCTCCCGTTGGGGTAGCAATGAGCAGTTCTTC. The chain is built from TRBV7-8 and TRBJ2-1, with D unresolved. The germline V and J ends were trimmed by 4 bases and 6 bases, with 13 bases remaining between them. Germline V lookup: CDR1 SGHVS, CDR2 FQNEAQ. CDR3 length equals 14 residues.

The V call is TRBV7-6, the J call TRBJ1-4, with D perhaps TRBD1 (5 bases). Looked up from germline, CDR1 is SGHVS and CDR2 is FNYEAQ. CDR3 length: 13 amino acids. V lost 0 bases to trimming and J lost 8 bases, with 7 bases between them. CDR3 protein: CASSLARGEKLFF. The DNA of the CDR3 is TGTGCCAGCAGCTTAGCGCGGGGGGAAAAACTGTTTTTT.

The J gene is TRBJ1-1, the V gene TRBV5-4; D possibly corresponds to TRBD1 (6 bases). Trimming took off 2 bases at V and 7 bases at J, with 15 bases between the two ends. Germline V CDR1 and CDR2: SGHNT, YYREEE (reference sequence). The CDR3 runs to 14 residues. The CDR3 DNA is TGTGCCAGCAGCTTAGAACAGGGCCTCGGTGAAGCTTTCTTT. Protein product: CASSLEQGLGEAFF.

The CDR3 DNA is TGCAGTGCAAGAAAAACCTACGAGCAGTACTTC. Translating it yields CSARKTYEQYF. The chain couples TRBV20-1 to TRBJ2-7, with unresolved D. This CDR3 is 11 amino acids long. Germline CDR1 DFQATT, CDR2 SNEGSKA (reference sequence). Trimming took off 6 bases at V and 2 bases at J, with 8 bases between the two ends.

This chain uses TRBV24-1 with TRBJ1-1; possibly TRBD1 for D (6 bases). The V and J ends lost 8 bases and 8 bases respectively, with 26 bases between them. The germline gives CDR1 KGHDR, CDR2 SFDVKD. This CDR3 contains 16 residues. CDR3 amino acids: CATTTGRETGFREAFF. The CDR3 region has the DNA TGTGCCACCACCACCGGACGGGAAACAGGGTTTAGGGAAGCTTTCTTT.